The 11 T cell receptor beta chains below were found in one sample sequenced in a study of sequential checkpoint blockade in melanoma. Treatment noted: randomized to nivolumab then ipilimumab (arm A) or the reverse (arm B). The data were produced by immunoSEQ multiplex PCR, yet TCRdb's version contains in-frame clones alone and is incomplete. The sample holds about 27,000 clones, approximately 80% seen once. The source material was CD8+ T cells sorted from blood (inferred from file names), sampled from a patient given nivolumab and ipilimumab in sequence. The receptors derive from a human donor with melanoma.

V is TRBV28 and J is TRBJ1-3, with D perhaps matching TRBD1 (5 bases). The CDR3 contains 15 residues. V dropped 6 bases and J dropped 0 bases, with 12 bases sitting between them. The germline V gene has CDR1 MDHEN and CDR2 SYDVKM. CDR3 loop: CASRAGTSSGNTIYF. The CDR3, as DNA: TGTGCCAGCAGAGCGGGGACTTCCTCTGGAAACACCATATATTTT.

The chain has TRBV5-6 and TRBJ1-5; D might be TRBD1 (6 bases). CDR3 length: 16 residues. With 4 bases removed from V and 3 bases from J, the gap between germline ends came to 17 bases. Per germline, CDR1 SGHDT and CDR2 YYEEEE. The CDR3 loop reads CASSRTGTLDNQPQHF. CDR3 nucleotides: TGTGCCAGCAGCAGAACCGGGACATTGGACAATCAGCCCCAGCATTTT. Supplemented by reference TRBV5-6 and TRBJ1-5, the full variable domain reads DAGVTQSPTHLIKTRGQQVTLRCSPKSGHDTVSWYQQALGQGPQFIFQYYEEEERQRGNFPDRFSGHQFPNYSSELNVNALLLGDSALYLCASSRTGTLDNQPQHFGDGTRLSIL.

CDR3 region: CASSALGGQIYEQYF. CDR3 in DNA: TGTGCCAGTAGTGCCCTGGGGGGGCAAATCTACGAGCAGTACTTC. The genes are TRBV19 and TRBJ2-7; a weak D match, TRBD2 (7 bases). CDR1 is LNHDA, CDR2 SQIVND, per germline (reference sequence). The CDR3 length is 15 residues. V lost 5 bases to trimming and J lost 3 bases, with 17 bases between them.

In its sample, this clone was seen a few times. The chain uses TRBV4-2 and TRBJ1-1; the D is unclear. Per germline, CDR1 LGHNA and CDR2 YNFKEQ. V lost 0 bases and J lost 0, with 8 bases in between. The CDR3 spans 15 residues. CDR3 nucleotide sequence: TGTGCCAGCAGCCAAGACCCCGTTATGAACACTGAAGCTTTCTTT. Translating gives CASSQDPVMNTEAFF.

The chain recombines TRBV7-8 with TRBJ2-2, with a weak D call TRBD1 (6 bases). The germline V gene has CDR1 SGHVS and CDR2 FQNEAQ. The CDR3 contains 17 residues. V lost 4 bases, J lost 5 bases, and 20 bases lay in between. DNA for the CDR3: TGTGCCAGCAGCTCCATCATAAGGGGGACAAAAACCGGGGAGCTGTTTTTT. Translated: CASSSIIRGTKTGELFF.

This chain links TRBV5-5 with TRBJ2-7; perhaps TRBD2 as D (6 bases). CDR1 and CDR2 (germline): SGHKS, YYEKEE (reference sequence). V was cut by 3 bases and J by 1 base, with 8 bases left in between. The CDR3 contains 13 residues. CDR3 DNA sequence: TGTGCCAGCAGCTGGGGGGATTCCTACGAGCAGTACTTC. Its protein product is CASSWGDSYEQYF.

This chain connects TRBV15 to TRBJ2-2; unclear D gene. Trimming stripped 9 bases from V and 0 bases from J, with 14 bases between. Per the germline V gene, CDR1 is LNHNV and CDR2 is YYDKDF (reference sequence). This CDR3 has 15 residues. The CDR3 region is CATMATEANTGELFF. The CDR3 DNA reads as TGTGCCACGATGGCTACAGAAGCGAACACCGGGGAGCTGTTTTTT.

The CDR3 coding sequence is TGTGCCAGCAGTGAACCCCGACTCAACTACGAGCAGTACTTC. It specifies CASSEPRLNYEQYF. The genes are TRBV6-1 and TRBJ2-7; D not resolved. V lost 2 bases to trimming and J lost 3 bases, with 11 bases between them. Germline assignment: CDR1 MNHNS and CDR2 SASEGT. The CDR3 has 14 residues.

The chain joins TRBV7-8 to TRBJ2-3; the D gene is possibly TRBD1 (6 bases). There are 14 residues in the CDR3. Germline assignment: CDR1 SGHVS and CDR2 FQNEAQ. The ends were cut back, 5 bases at V and 1 base at J, with 10 bases in the middle. The CDR3 coding sequence is TGTGCCAGCAGCCCTAAGGGGGGCACAGATACGCAGTATTTT. Protein: CASSPKGGTDTQYF. Using reference TRBV7-8 and TRBJ2-3 for the parts outside the CDR3, the full variable domain is GAGVSQSPRYKVAKRGQDVALRCDPISGHVSLFWYQQALGQGPEFLTYFQNEAQLDKSGLPSDRFFAERPEGSVSTLKIQRTQQEDSAVYLCASSPKGGTDTQYFGPGTRLTVL.

This clone is categorized as medium-sized. The rearrangement joins TRBV5-4 to TRBJ1-2; D is uncertain. CDR1 and CDR2 from the germline V gene are SGHNT and YYREEE (reference sequence). CDR3 length: 14 amino acids. Trimming pared 0 bases from V and 8 bases from J, leaving 14 bases between. CDR3: CASSLEAGAWGYTF. In nucleotides, the CDR3 is TGTGCCAGCAGCTTGGAGGCGGGAGCGTGGGGCTACACCTTC.

The V gene is TRBV29-1, the J gene TRBJ2-5; 7 nucleotides align to TRBD1. The CDR3 is 12 amino acids. The trim removed 3 bases at V and 7 bases at J, leaving 5 bases unmatched. CDR1 and CDR2 from the germline V gene are SQVTM and ANQGSEA. This CDR3 reads CSVDLSGGTQYF. CDR3 bases: TGCAGCGTTGATTTGTCAGGGGGGACCCAGTACTTC. Full variable domain (remainder filled in from reference TRBV29-1 and TRBJ2-5): SAVISQKPSRDICQRGTSLTIQCQVDSQVTMMFWYRQQPGQSLTLIATANQGSEATYESGFVIDKFPISRPNLTFSTLTVSNMSPEDSSIYLCSVDLSGGTQYFGPGTRLLVL.